This TCR beta chain was captured in a study of T cell repertoires in cytomegalovirus infection. Points on this clonotype: Its target is unknown.

MiXCR was run by TCRdb on the reads, yielding one entry per CDR3 protein. Here the sample spans approximately 1,000,000 distinct CDR3 sequences, 25% to 40% being singletons. The CDR3 length is 17 residues. J gave up 1 base and V 1 base, and 7 bases lay outside the gene matches. The germline V gene has CDR1 SGHVS and CDR2 FQNEAQ. The sequences come from cultured CD8+ T cells from PBMCs, collected from culture after CMV antigen stimulation. The chain has TRBV7-8 and TRBJ1-1; 9 nucleotides align to TRBD1. The clonotype comes from a human donor in good health (CMV status not recorded). Some clones in this sample may be carry-over from other donors' samples. CDR3 residues: CASSLEGTGQGNTEAFF. In nucleotides, the CDR3 is TGTGCCAGCAGCTTAGAGGGGACAGGGCAAGGGAACACTGAAGCTTTCTTT.